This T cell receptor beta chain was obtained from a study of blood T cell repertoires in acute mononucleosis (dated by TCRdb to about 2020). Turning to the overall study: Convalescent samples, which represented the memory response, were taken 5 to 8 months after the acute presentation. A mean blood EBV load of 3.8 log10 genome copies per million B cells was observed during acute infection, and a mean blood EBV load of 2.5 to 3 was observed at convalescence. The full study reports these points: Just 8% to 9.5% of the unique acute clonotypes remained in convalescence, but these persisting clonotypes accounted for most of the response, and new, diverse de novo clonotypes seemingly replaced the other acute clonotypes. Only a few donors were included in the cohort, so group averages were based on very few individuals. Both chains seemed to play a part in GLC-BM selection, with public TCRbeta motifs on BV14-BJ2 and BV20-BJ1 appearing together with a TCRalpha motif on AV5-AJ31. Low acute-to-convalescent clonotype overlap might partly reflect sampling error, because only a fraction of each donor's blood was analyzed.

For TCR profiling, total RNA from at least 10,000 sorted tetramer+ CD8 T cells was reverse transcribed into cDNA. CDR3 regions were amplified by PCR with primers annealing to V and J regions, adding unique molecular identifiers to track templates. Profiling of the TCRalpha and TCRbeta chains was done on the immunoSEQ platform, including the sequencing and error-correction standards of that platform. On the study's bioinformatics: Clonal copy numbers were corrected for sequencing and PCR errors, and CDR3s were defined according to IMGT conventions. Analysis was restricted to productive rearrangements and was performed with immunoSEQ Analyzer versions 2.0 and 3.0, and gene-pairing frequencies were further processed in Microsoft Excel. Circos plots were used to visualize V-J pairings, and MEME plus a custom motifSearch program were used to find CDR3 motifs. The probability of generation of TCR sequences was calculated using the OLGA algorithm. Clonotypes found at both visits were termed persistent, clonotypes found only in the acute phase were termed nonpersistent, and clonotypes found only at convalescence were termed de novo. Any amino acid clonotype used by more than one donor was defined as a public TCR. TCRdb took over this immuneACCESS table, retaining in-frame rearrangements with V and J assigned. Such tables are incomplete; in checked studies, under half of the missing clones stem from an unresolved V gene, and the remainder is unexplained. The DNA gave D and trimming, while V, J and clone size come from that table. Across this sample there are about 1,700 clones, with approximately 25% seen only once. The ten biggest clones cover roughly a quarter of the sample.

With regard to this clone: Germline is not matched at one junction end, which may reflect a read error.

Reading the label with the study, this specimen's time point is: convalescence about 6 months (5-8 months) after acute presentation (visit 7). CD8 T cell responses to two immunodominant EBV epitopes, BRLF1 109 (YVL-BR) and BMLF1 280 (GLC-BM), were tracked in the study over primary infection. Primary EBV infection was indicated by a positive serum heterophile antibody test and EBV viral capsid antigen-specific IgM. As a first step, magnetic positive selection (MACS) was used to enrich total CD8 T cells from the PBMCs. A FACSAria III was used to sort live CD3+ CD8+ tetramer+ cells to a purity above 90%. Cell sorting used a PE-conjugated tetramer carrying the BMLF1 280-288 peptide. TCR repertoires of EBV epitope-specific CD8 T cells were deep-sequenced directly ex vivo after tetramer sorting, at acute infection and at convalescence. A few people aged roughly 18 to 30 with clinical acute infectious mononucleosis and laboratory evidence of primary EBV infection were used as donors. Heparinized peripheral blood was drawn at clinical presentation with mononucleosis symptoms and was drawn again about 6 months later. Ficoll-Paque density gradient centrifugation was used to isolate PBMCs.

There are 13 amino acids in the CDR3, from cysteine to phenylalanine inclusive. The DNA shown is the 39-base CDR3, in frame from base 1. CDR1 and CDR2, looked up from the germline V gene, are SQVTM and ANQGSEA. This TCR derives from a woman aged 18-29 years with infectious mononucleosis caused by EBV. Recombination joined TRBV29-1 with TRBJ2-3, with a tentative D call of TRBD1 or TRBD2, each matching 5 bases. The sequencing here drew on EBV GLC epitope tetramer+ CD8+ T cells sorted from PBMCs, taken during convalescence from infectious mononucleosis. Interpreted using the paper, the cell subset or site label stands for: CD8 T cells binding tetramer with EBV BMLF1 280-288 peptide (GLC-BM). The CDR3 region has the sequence CCVAGTRTDSQYF. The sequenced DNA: TGCTGCGTTGCCGGGACCCGCACAGATTCGCAGTATTTT.